This TCR beta chain was sequenced during a study of monozygotic twins with cystic fibrosis. The overall study: Approximately 3 micrograms of fragmented DNA underwent about 14 PCR cycles for library preparation.

Remarks on this clone: Its antigen remains unknown.

Study outcomes and limitations: The repertoire was suggested to be naive-dominated, clonality median around 0.0093. Nucleotide-identical clonotype sharing was significantly higher within monozygotic CF twin pairs than between unrelated CF individuals.

This table comes from immunoSEQ multiplex PCR, and its TCRdb copy is limited to in-frame clones, with some not included. The data show around 27,000 clones, less than 95% seen once. V was clipped by 3 bases and J by 6 bases; unmatched bases: 12. The CDR3 runs 17 residues. Germline V gene data show CDR1 as KGHSH and CDR2 as LQKENI. The source is a girl aged 2-9 years with cystic fibrosis. Specimen: blood. This rearrangement joins TRBV18 to TRBJ1-2; TRBD1 aligns across 11 bases. CDR3 sequence (DNA): TGTGCCAGCTCACCGATACCGGGACAGGGGGGCGAGAATGGCTACACCTTC. As protein: CASSPIPGQGGENGYTF.